This T cell receptor (beta chain) was sequenced in a study of shared clonotypes between healthy human individuals. On this clone itself: Its specificity is unknown.

General study findings and limits: The sharing of 5% to 6.5% of naive CD4 clonotypes was seen across several donors. Sorted-subset samples were not fully sequenced, rarefaction indicated.

A deep-level run was used for the assay. Sequencing was performed with immunoSEQ multiplex PCR; in TCRdb, only in-frame clones are kept and a portion is missing. The table has about 1.5 million clones, 98% seen once; the top ten hold about 0.4%. The specimen sequenced was naive CD4+ T cells sorted from blood. Sample subset: CD45RA+ positively selected. This clonotype originated in a man aged 25 to 40 in good health.

CDR3 amino acids: CASSLDYGRPNTEAFF. The DNA for the CDR3 is TGCGCCAGCAGCTTGGATTATGGAAGACCGAACACTGAAGCTTTCTTT. This chain connects TRBV5-1 to TRBJ1-1; D remains unclear. Trimming removed 0 bases from V and 1 base from J, with 13 bases in between. Germline CDR1 and CDR2: SGHRS and YFSETQ. The length of the CDR3 is 16 residues.